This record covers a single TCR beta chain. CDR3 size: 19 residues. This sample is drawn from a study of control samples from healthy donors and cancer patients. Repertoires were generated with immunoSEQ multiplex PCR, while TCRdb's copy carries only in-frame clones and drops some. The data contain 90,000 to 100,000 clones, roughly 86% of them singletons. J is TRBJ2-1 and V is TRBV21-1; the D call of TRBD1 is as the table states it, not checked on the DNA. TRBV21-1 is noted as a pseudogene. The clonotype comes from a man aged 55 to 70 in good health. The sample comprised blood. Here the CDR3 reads CASSKDKALRGRRGNEQFF. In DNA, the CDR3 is TGTGCCAGCAGCAAAGATAAGGCTTTGAGGGGGCGTCGTGGGAATGAGCAGTTCTTC.